These T cell receptor beta chains were read from a single sample in a study of blood T cell repertoires in COVID-19. Sequencing used immunoSEQ multiplex PCR; TCRdb keeps in-frame clones, though not all of them. The sample holds about 200,000 clones; about 88% are singletons and the top ten take about 1.7%. The material sequenced was peripheral blood. These receptors were obtained from a man younger than 30 with active or convalescent COVID-19. CDR3s include the opening cysteine and the closing phenylalanine or tryptophan. The D gene is left open where the match is weak. Clone size, where shown, is once, few, many, or a class for clones that have expanded.

CDR3aa | CDR3nt | v_gene | d_gene | j_gene | abundance
CASSTGQAGEAFF | TGTGCCAGTAGTACCGGACAGGCGGGTGAAGCTTTCTTT | TRBV19 | TRBD1 | TRBJ1-1 | once
CATENGVGTEAFF | TGTGCCACCGAAAACGGGGTGGGGACTGAAGCTTTCTTT | TRBV19 | - | TRBJ1-1 | few
CASSAGRTGGYGYTF | TGTGCCAGCAGCGCGGGGAGGACAGGGGGTTATGGCTACACCTTC | TRBV9 | TRBD1 | TRBJ1-2 | -
CASSLGTGAEAAFF | TGTGCCAGCAGCTTAGGGACAGGGGCCGAGGCAGCTTTCTTT | TRBV13 | TRBD1 | TRBJ1-1 | -
CASSPRDRGVNEQFF | TGTGCCAGCAGCCCCCGGGACAGGGGGGTTAATGAGCAGTTCTTC | TRBV7-3 | TRBD1 | TRBJ2-1 | -
CASSLGTSTDTQYF | TGTGCCAGCAGCTTAGGGACTAGCACAGATACGCAGTATTTT | TRBV7-8 | - | TRBJ2-3 | once
CASSSRGTPWGAFGQPQHF | TGTGCCAGCAGTTCGCGGGGGACCCCGTGGGGGGCCTTCGGTCAGCCCCAGCATTTT | TRBV27 | - | TRBJ1-5 | few
CASSFGTVNTEAFF | TGTGCCAGCAGTTTCGGGACAGTGAACACTGAAGCTTTCTTT | TRBV27 | TRBD1 | TRBJ1-1 | -
CASSFRDRYHEQYF | TGTGCCAGCAGCTTCCGGGACAGGTACCACGAGCAGTACTTC | TRBV5-4 | TRBD1 | TRBJ2-7 | -
CASSLRPGGEQFF | TGTGCCAGCAGCTTACGTCCCGGCGGTGAGCAGTTCTTC | TRBV3-1/TRBV3-2 | - | TRBJ2-1 | -
CASSESTGRNEQFF | TGTGCCAGCAGTGAATCGACTGGCCGAAATGAGCAGTTCTTC | TRBV25-1 | - | TRBJ2-1 | -
CASSPGTGGSYGYTF | TGTGCCAGCAGCCCGGGGACAGGGGGCTCCTATGGCTACACCTTC | TRBV11-2 | TRBD1 | TRBJ1-2 | -
CASSDRERMRGNEQFF | TGTGCCAGCAGCGACAGGGAGAGGATGAGAGGCAATGAGCAGTTCTTC | TRBV5-4 | TRBD1 | TRBJ2-1 | -
CASSYQELGELFF | TGTGCCAGCAGTTATCAGGAACTCGGGGAGCTGTTTTTT | TRBV6-2/TRBV6-3 | - | TRBJ2-2 | once
CASGGQTGNTIYF | TGTGCTAGTGGGGGACAGACGGGAAACACCATATATTTT | TRBV12-5 | TRBD1 | TRBJ1-3 | -
CASHRGPGNTIYF | TGTGCCAGCCACAGGGGACCGGGAAACACCATATATTTT | TRBV2 | TRBD1 | TRBJ1-3 | -
CASSLGGGQVYGYTF | TGTGCCAGCAGCTTAGGCGGGGGGCAGGTCTATGGCTACACCTTC | TRBV11-2 | - | TRBJ1-2 | -
CASSRDLDNEQFF | TGTGCCAGCTCACGGGACTTGGACAATGAGCAGTTCTTC | TRBV18 | - | TRBJ2-1 | -
CASSLTDRGIYEQYF | TGCGCCAGCAGCCTTACCGACAGGGGGATCTACGAGCAGTACTTC | TRBV4-1 | TRBD1 | TRBJ2-7 | -
CASSKGQGLNTEAFF | TGTGCTAGTAGCAAGGGGCAGGGTTTAAACACTGAAGCTTTCTTT | TRBV19 | - | TRBJ1-1 | -
CASSDSSGSYNEQFF | TGTGCCAGCAGTGACTCTAGCGGGTCCTACAATGAGCAGTTCTTC | TRBV6-4 | TRBD2 | TRBJ2-1 | -
CASSQVLGRDGYEQYF | TGCGCCAGCAGCCAAGTTCTGGGGAGGGATGGATACGAGCAGTACTTC | TRBV4-1 | TRBD2 | TRBJ2-7 | -
CAITRDGQGRNYGYTF | TGTGCCATCACCAGAGATGGCCAGGGGCGGAACTATGGCTACACCTTC | TRBV10-3 | - | TRBJ1-2 | -
CAISGTSGTFSYEQYF | TGTGCCATCAGCGGGACTAGCGGGACCTTCTCCTACGAGCAGTACTTC | TRBV10-3 | TRBD2 | TRBJ2-7 | -
CASSEERGYTEAFF | TGTGCCAGCAGTGAAGAGCGGGGGTACACTGAAGCTTTCTTT | TRBV2 | - | TRBJ1-1 | -
CASSPWDRPNTEAFF | TGTGCCAGCAGCCCCTGGGACAGACCGAACACTGAAGCTTTCTTT | TRBV5-4 | TRBD1 | TRBJ1-1 | once
CASSFGTSGGLSTDTQYF | TGTGCCAGCAGCTTCGGGACTAGCGGGGGGCTTAGCACAGATACGCAGTATTTT | TRBV9 | TRBD2 | TRBJ2-3 | once
CATSGRAGTGELFF | TGTGCCACCAGCGGGAGGGCCGGGACCGGGGAGCTGTTTTTT | TRBV6-4 | TRBD2 | TRBJ2-2 | -
CASSLDRANTGELFF | TGTGCCAGCAGCTTAGACAGGGCTAACACCGGGGAGCTGTTTTTT | TRBV7-3 | TRBD1 | TRBJ2-2 | -
CASSQVGTSGYEQYF | TGTGCCAGCAGCCAAGTGGGGACTAGCGGTTACGAGCAGTACTTC | TRBV4-2 | TRBD2 | TRBJ2-7 | -
CASSLDRGDGYTF | TGTGCCAGCAGCTTAGACAGGGGCGATGGCTACACCTTC | TRBV7-2 | TRBD1 | TRBJ1-2 | -
CASSEQGTEAFF | TGTGCCAGCAGCGAACAGGGGACTGAAGCTTTCTTT | TRBV16 | TRBD1 | TRBJ1-1 | -
CASSPTVLNNSPLHF | TGTGCCAGCAGCCCAACAGTCCTCAATAATTCACCCCTCCACTTT | TRBV28 | - | TRBJ1-6 | -
CATSRDSTGSGYTF | TGTGCCACCAGCAGAGATTCGACAGGGTCTGGCTACACCTTC | TRBV15 | TRBD1 | TRBJ1-2 | -
CASSLPSGNSFNEQYF | TGCGCCAGCAGCTTACCTAGCGGGAACAGTTTCAACGAGCAGTACTTC | TRBV5-1 | TRBD2 | TRBJ2-7 | -
CATSEPKDGYNEQFF | TGTGCCACCAGTGAACCAAAAGACGGGTACAATGAGCAGTTCTTC | TRBV24-1 | - | TRBJ2-1 | -
CASSPPPGQAVPEAFF | TGTGCCAGCAGCCCACCACCGGGACAGGCAGTCCCTGAAGCTTTCTTT | TRBV21-1 | - | TRBJ1-1 | -
CASSSRPSTEAFF | TGTGCCAGCAGCTCGAGACCTAGCACTGAAGCTTTCTTT | TRBV11-3 | - | TRBJ1-1 | few
CASHRPTGANYGYTF | TGTGCCAGCCACCGCCCGACAGGGGCTAACTATGGCTACACCTTC | TRBV5-8 | TRBD1 | TRBJ1-2 | -
CASSKGRDTPLEQYF | TGTGCCAGCAGCAAGGGCCGGGACACCCCCCTGGAGCAGTACTTC | TRBV6-5 | - | TRBJ2-7 | few